This T cell receptor beta chain was retrieved from a study of beta chain features in type 1 diabetes. General observations from the study: For Type 1 diabetes patients, all four CD4+ subsets carried TCRB CDR3s that were moderately but significantly shorter.

All of the isolated RNA was reverse transcribed, so expressed TCRB transcripts were sequenced. The table came from immunoSEQ multiplex PCR; TCRdb's copy has only in-frame clones and leaves some out. The sample contains 100,000 to 150,000 clones, around 17% of which appear only once. In the case of this clone: The antigen is not known.

Sequencing was done on a sample of central memory CD4+ T cells from blood. The source of this sequence is a man aged 25 to 40 with type 1 diabetes.

DNA for the CDR3: TGTGCCAGCAGTCTCACCGTCAGGGGTATTGAGGAGACCCAGTACTTC. Amino acids: CASSLTVRGIEETQYF. The chain carries TRBV27 and TRBJ2-5, with D possibly being TRBD1 (6 bases). Trimming removed 5 bases from V and 5 bases from J, with 21 bases in between. Per germline, CDR1 MNHEY and CDR2 SMNVEV (reference sequence). This CDR3 region has 16 residues.